The entry below describes one T cell receptor beta chain. These data come from a study of blood T cell repertoires in COVID-19. Clones were read by immunoSEQ multiplex PCR, and TCRdb kept only the in-frame ones, dropping some. The sample has approximately 22,000 clones, 73% seen once. CDR3 size: 13 residues. Germline V lookup: CDR1 LGHNT, CDR2 FRNRAP. V lost 0 bases to trimming and J lost 2 bases, with 5 bases between them. The chain employs TRBV12-5 and TRBJ2-7; D remains ambiguous. The sequenced material came from peripheral blood. This receptor was taken from a human donor in a cohort sampled during active or convalescent COVID-19. The CDR3 sequence: CASGLVQAYEQYF. The DNA for the CDR3 is TGTGCTAGTGGTTTGGTCCAGGCCTACGAGCAGTACTTC.